The entry below describes one T cell receptor beta chain. There is no known antigen for this receptor. Nothing much larger sits one base from this clone, and base qualities are not available. A patient's vitiligo counted as stable when the lesions had not changed at all during the previous 6 months. Stable patients also had to lack confetti depigmentation, a clinical sign of active vitiligo. Any patient who had received treatment in the previous three months was excluded. Ficoll density gradient centrifugation was used to isolate PBMCs from heparinized blood, after which the PBMCs were flash-frozen. The data were obtained in a study of resident and recirculating memory T cells in vitiligo (dated by TCRdb to about 2018). Looking at the study overall: For TCR beta sequencing, each of 3 stable vitiligo patients provided PBMCs along with epidermis taken by shave biopsy from two lesional and two nonlesional sites. Without cell sorting, samples were homogenized immediately before genomic DNA was extracted using the Qiagen DNeasy Blood & Tissue Kit. The human TCR beta sequencing tested whether specific clones in lesional vitiligo skin differed from clones in nonlesional skin and blood.

What the authors observed across the whole study: Clonality was not the same from one vitiligo lesion to another, and no unique dominant TCR clone turned up. Mechanistic studies in the future are needed to assess how much the detected T cell clones and the human Trm pools versus Tcm pools each contribute. Even within a single patient, overlap and correlation analysis found no significant repertoire overlap between any biopsies apart from each lesion compared with itself. TCR sequences were not shared across biopsy sites or across patients, which suggests that different T cell clones infiltrate different lesions, a pattern described as private specificity.

The immunoSEQ hsTCRB kit was used to amplify TCR beta chains from genomic DNA. Sequencing of TCR beta libraries was performed on an Illumina MiSeq instrument by the immunoSEQ service. On the authors' methods: The immunoSEQ Analyzer was used to analyze the repertoire data. As stored in TCRdb, this immuneACCESS dataset retains in-frame rearrangements with V and J assigned. A fraction of the clones does not appear; measured against another copy, unresolved V genes explain less than half of the discrepancy, and the remainder lacks a known reason. V and J calls plus clone size are reproduced from that table; the DNA served to infer D and trimming. The sample table records about 76,000 clones; about 91% of these occur just once. The ten largest make up about 5.5% of the sample. This TCR derives from a male donor with vitiligo. Sequencing was done on a sample of blood.

The CDR3 region has the sequence CASSLEAGETQYF. The DNA sequence follows: TGTGCCAGCAGCTTGGAAGCGGGAGAGACCCAGTACTTC. The V and J segments used are TRBV5-4 and TRBJ2-5, and TRBD2 may be the D gene, going by 6 matching bases. Via the germline V gene (reference sequence), CDR1 is SGHNT and CDR2 YYREEE. The CDR3 has 13 amino acids, counting the end cysteine and phenylalanine. Just the 39-base CDR3 DNA is kept, in frame starting at base 1. V is clipped by 0 bases and J by 4 bases, and the sequence between their germline boundaries is 7 bases long.